This entry features one TCR beta chain sequence. The target antigen is unknown. Healthy bone marrow donors formed the donor group. This entry belongs to a study of cytomegalovirus exposure and HLA in healthy donors. Both 60 Vbeta primers and 13 Jbeta primers went into the PCR. TCRdb keeps only in-frame clones here, not all; method: immunoSEQ multiplex PCR. The sample comprises some 240,000 clones, around 73% of which are singletons, and around 4% rests with the top ten. Study-wide results and caveats: TCR beta chain V- and J-gene trimming was linked, in a later analysis, to a missense variant in DCLRE1C.

This CDR3 is 14 amino acids long. Germline V gene lookup returns CDR1 SNHLY and CDR2 FYNNEI. This TCR came from a male donor in good health and CMV-seronegative. Sample: PBMCs. The gene calls are TRBV2 and TRBJ2-5, with 11 bases identical to TRBD2. With the DNA end fitting TRBJ2-7 better, the J assignment may be wrong. Here the CDR3 DNA reads TGTGCCACCGGCGGGACTAGCGGTCCCTACGAGCAGTACTTC. It yields the protein CATGGTSGPYEQYF.